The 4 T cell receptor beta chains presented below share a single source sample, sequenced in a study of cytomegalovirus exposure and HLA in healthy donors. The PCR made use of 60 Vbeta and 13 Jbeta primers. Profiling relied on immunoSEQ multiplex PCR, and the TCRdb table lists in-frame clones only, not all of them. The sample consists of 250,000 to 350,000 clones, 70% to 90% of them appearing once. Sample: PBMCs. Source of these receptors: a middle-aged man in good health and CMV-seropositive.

The CDR3 nucleotides are TGCGCCAGCAGCCTTTCAGGGGGGACTGAAGCTTTCTTT. Translating gives CASSLSGGTEAFF. The V and J genes are TRBV4-1 and TRBJ1-1; 7 bases agree with TRBD1. The CDR3 runs 13 residues. Per the germline V gene, CDR1 is MGHRA and CDR2 is YSYEKL. V shed 4 bases and J 5 bases; nucleotides not matched to a gene: 4.

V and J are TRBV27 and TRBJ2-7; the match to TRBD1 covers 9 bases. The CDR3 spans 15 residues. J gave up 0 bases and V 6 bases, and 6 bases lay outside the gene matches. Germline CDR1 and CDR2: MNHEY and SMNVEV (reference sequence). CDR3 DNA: TGTGCCAGCAGGGGACAGGGTATAGGCTCCTACGAGCAGTACTTC. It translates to CASRGQGIGSYEQYF.

Written as DNA, the CDR3 is TGTGCCAGCAGTTACCGTACGGGAGGGCCGTTCGAGACCCAGTACTTC. This sequence encodes CASSYRTGGPFETQYF. The genes are TRBV6-6 and TRBJ2-5; 8 bases agree with TRBD2. The V gene end was trimmed by 2 bases and the J gene end by 5 bases; junction bases not matched to a gene: 10. This CDR3 region has 16 residues. From germline, CDR1 is MNHNY and CDR2 SVGAGI (reference sequence).

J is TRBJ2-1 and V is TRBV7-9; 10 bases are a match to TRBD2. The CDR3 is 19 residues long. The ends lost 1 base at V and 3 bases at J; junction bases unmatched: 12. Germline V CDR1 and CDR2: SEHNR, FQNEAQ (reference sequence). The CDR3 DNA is TGTGCCAGCAGCTTAGTAGGACTAGCGGATCTTAGGGGCTACAATGAGCAGTTCTTC. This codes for CASSLVGLADLRGYNEQFF.